This T cell receptor beta chain was retrieved from a study of blood T cell repertoires in COVID-19. The authors' processing: Counts of nucleated cells, estimated from reference gene primer amplification, were obtained. Using immunoSEQ multiplex PCR, the repertoire was profiled, and TCRdb retains in-frame clones only, with some absent. That table furnishes V, J and clone size, whereas the DNA furnished D and trimming. The table has around 68,000 clones, approximately 86% seen once. The CDR3 runs to 15 residues. Germline CDR1 reads SGHNT; CDR2 reads YYREEE (reference sequence). V was clipped by 0 bases and J by 2 bases; unmatched bases: 4. Patients at the Seattle site were enrolled during active infection and followed longitudinally. This clone was seen once.

The gene calls are TRBV5-4 and TRBJ2-7; TRBD1 agrees at 8 bases. What was sequenced was peripheral blood. This receptor was taken from a man aged 40-50 years with COVID-19, enrolled during active disease. The CDR3: CASSLGGQGTYEQYF. DNA for the CDR3: TGTGCCAGCAGCTTGGGAGGACAGGGTACCTACGAGCAGTACTTC.